These 25 T cell receptor beta chains originate from one sample sequenced in a study of blood T cells in healthy people across ages. A second 7 to 11 cycle PCR used barcoded and J-beta primers. TCRdb reanalysed the 5' RACE reads using MiXCR and keeps one entry per CDR3 protein. The data show about 1.6 million distinct CDR3 sequences, roughly 30% seen once. Sequencing was done on a sample of blood. Receptors originate from a woman under 40 in good health.

Comment on this clonotype: Possible read error: a much larger clone is one base away. The chain is built from TRBV6-1 and TRBJ2-1, with D uncertain. Germline CDR1 is MNHNS and CDR2 is SASEGT. This CDR3 region has 17 residues. The germline V and J ends were trimmed by 0 bases and 3 bases, with 15 bases remaining between them. CDR3 amino acids: CASSEAWVSKIYNEQFF. DNA for the CDR3: TGTGCCAGCAGTGAAGCGTGGGTCAGCAAGATCTACAATGAGCAGTTCTTC.

The chain employs TRBV10-3 and TRBJ2-1; TRBD1 is a possible D gene (6 bases). The V end lost 0 bases, the J end lost 10 bases, and 7 bases lay between the germline ends. Per germline, CDR1 ENHRY and CDR2 SYGVKD. The CDR3 has 12 residues. CDR3 DNA sequence: TGTGCCATCAGTGAGTCGACAGGAGAGCAGTTCTTC. This codes for CAISESTGEQFF.

This clonotype has a handful of counts. The V and J genes are TRBV27 and TRBJ2-1; no clear D. This CDR3 comprises 14 residues. The germline V gene has CDR1 MNHEY and CDR2 SMNVEV (reference sequence). With 6 bases removed from V and 1 base from J, the gap between germline ends came to 10 bases. CDR3 sequence: CASSSLRSYNEQFF. The CDR3 DNA sequence: TGTGCCAGCAGCTCTTTGCGTTCCTACAATGAGCAGTTCTTC.

The chain carries TRBV12-3 or TRBV12-4 and TRBJ2-7; 13 nucleotides match TRBD2. The junction had 17 bases not matched to a gene; V was cut back by 5 bases and J by 4 bases. The CDR3 runs to 19 residues. The CDR3, as DNA: TGTGCCAGCAGTCCCCCGCCAGGACTAGCGGGGGCCCTACTTTACGAGCAGTACTTC. Amino acid sequence: CASSPPPGLAGALLYEQYF.

V gene TRBV20-1 combines with J gene TRBJ2-7; 11 positions match TRBD2. The V segment lost 6 bases and the J segment 5 bases; nucleotides outside the gene matches: 3. Looked up from germline, CDR1 is DFQATT and CDR2 is SNEGSKA (reference sequence). The CDR3 covers 12 residues. CDR3 in amino acids: CSAKLAGDEQYF. For the CDR3, the DNA is TGCAGTGCCAAACTAGCGGGAGACGAGCAGTACTTC.

The table lists this clonotype with a few counts. This rearrangement joins TRBV7-9 to TRBJ1-1; the match to TRBD1 covers 8 bases. J was trimmed by 1 base and V by 2 bases; bases with no gene match: 3. Germline V gene sequence: CDR1 SEHNR, CDR2 FQNEAQ (reference sequence). The CDR3 spans 15 residues. As DNA, the CDR3 is TGTGCCAGCAGCTTACAAGGGACAGGGAACACTGAAGCTTTCTTT. Protein: CASSLQGTGNTEAFF.

The chain couples TRBV5-5 to TRBJ2-7; possibly TRBD1 for D (5 bases). This CDR3 has 15 residues. The germline V gene encodes CDR1 SGHKS and CDR2 YYEKEE (reference sequence). V gave up 0 bases and J gave up 3 bases, with 13 bases separating them. The CDR3 DNA reads TGTGCCAGCAGCTTGGGCAGGACAAAATACTACGAGCAGTACTTC. Translated: CASSLGRTKYYEQYF.

The J gene is TRBJ2-7, the V gene TRBV20-1; a possible D gene is TRBD2 (7 bases). CDR1 and CDR2 (germline): DFQATT, SNEGSKA (reference sequence). This CDR3 is built from 16 residues. V gave up 4 bases and J gave up 0 bases, with 19 bases separating them. The CDR3 nucleotides are TGCAGTGCTAAGGGGGGTCCAGCGGGGAGCTCCTACGAGCAGTACTTC. Translating gives CSAKGGPAGSSYEQYF.

This clonotype was recorded a few times. This chain uses TRBV25-1 with TRBJ2-1; 8 positions agree with TRBD1. The CDR3 sequence is 14 residues long. V lost 5 bases, J lost 4 bases, and 4 bases stayed unmatched. The V gene's germline CDR1 is MGHDK and CDR2 SYGVNS. The CDR3, as DNA: TGTGCCAGCAGTTCAGGGGGCAAATACAATGAGCAGTTCTTC. It yields the protein CASSSGGKYNEQFF.

This clonotype appeared a few times. V and J are TRBV28 and TRBJ1-4, with 8 bases fitting TRBD1. From germline, CDR1 is MDHEN and CDR2 SYDVKM. The CDR3 runs to 15 residues. V was clipped by 2 bases and J by 7 bases; unmatched bases: 6. The CDR3 bases are TGTGCCAGCAGTTTACCCCGGACAGGGAGTGAAAAACTGTTTTTT. Its protein is CASSLPRTGSEKLFF.

This clonotype was detected only a few times. The chain uses TRBV15 and TRBJ1-2, with no clear D. This CDR3 is built from 13 residues. The V and J ends lost 5 bases and 2 bases respectively, with 9 bases between them. CDR1 is LNHNV, CDR2 YYDKDF, per germline (reference sequence). CDR3 sequence (DNA): TGTGCCACCAGCCCTATAGCGAACTATGGCTACACCTTC. Translated: CATSPIANYGYTF.

Points on this clonotype: One junction end disagrees with the germline gene, perhaps due to a read error. The chain has TRBV3-1 and TRBJ1-5, with a possible D match to TRBD1 (6 bases). Germline V gene data show CDR1 as LGHDT and CDR2 as YNNKEL (reference sequence). The CDR3 has 17 residues. The CDR3 DNA is TGTGCCAGCAGCCCCCGCCCCAGGGGAACAAGCAGTCAGCCCCAGCATTTT. Encoded protein: CASSPRPRGTSSQPQHF. Using reference TRBV3-1 and TRBJ1-5 for the parts outside the CDR3, the full variable domain is DTAVSQTPKYLVTQMGNDKSIKCEQNLGHDTMYWYKQDSKKFLKIMFSYNNKELIINETVPNRFSPKSPDKAHLNLHINSLELGDSAVYFCASSPRPRGTSSQPQHFGDGTRLSIL.

The V call is TRBV28, the J call TRBJ2-5; 11 positions agree with TRBD1. Trimming removed 6 bases from V and 5 bases from J; junction bases left unmatched: 11. Germline V lookup: CDR1 MDHEN, CDR2 SYDVKM. This CDR3 has 16 residues. The chain's CDR3 is CASRAWTGGVGETQYF. CDR3 in DNA: TGTGCCAGCAGGGCGTGGACAGGGGGCGTCGGGGAGACCCAGTACTTC.

This clonotype appeared a single time. A read error may be the cause here, since a much bigger clone is one base away. The chain recombines TRBV20-1 with TRBJ2-5, with D perhaps matching TRBD2 (6 bases). The CDR3 has 13 residues. V was clipped by 3 bases and J by 5 bases, with 13 bases between them. Germline CDR1 reads DFQATT; CDR2 reads SNEGSKA (reference sequence). The DNA for the CDR3 is TGCAGTGCTAGCGGAGGGGTCGATGAGACCCAGTACTTC. This translates into CSASGGVDETQYF.

This clonotype was found a few times. The CDR3 spells CASHNPGFNSGYTF. CDR3 DNA: TGTGCCAGCCATAATCCGGGGTTCAACTCAGGCTACACCTTC. The V gene is TRBV27, the J gene TRBJ1-2; no firm D call. CDR1 is MNHEY, CDR2 SMNVEV, per germline (reference sequence). V shed 8 bases and J shed 8 bases, with 21 bases lying between them. The CDR3 consists of 14 residues.

V is TRBV20-1 and J is TRBJ1-2; D perhaps matches TRBD1 (6 bases). Looked up from germline, CDR1 is DFQATT and CDR2 is SNEGSKA (reference sequence). The CDR3 runs to 14 residues. V lost 0 bases, J lost 4 bases, and 12 bases lay in between. CDR3 protein: CSARDGWGPYGYTF. As DNA, the CDR3 is TGCAGTGCTAGAGATGGGTGGGGGCCCTATGGCTACACCTTC.

The rearrangement joins TRBV14 to TRBJ2-5; 7 positions agree with TRBD2. The ends lost 2 bases at V and 5 bases at J; junction bases unmatched: 8. The V gene's germline CDR1 is SGHDN and CDR2 FVKESK. The CDR3 extends over 15 amino acids. The CDR3 DNA follows: TGTGCCAGCAGCCAATGGGGGAGGGGTCAGGAGACCCAGTACTTC. This gives the protein CASSQWGRGQETQYF.

This clonotype came up a few times. The genes are TRBV20-1 and TRBJ2-7, with 9 bases that match TRBD2. This CDR3 has 14 amino acids. The germline gives CDR1 DFQATT, CDR2 SNEGSKA (reference sequence). V lost 7 bases to trimming and J lost 4 bases; unmatched junction nucleotides: 11. CDR3 protein: CSVYGGGGAYEQYF. The CDR3 nucleotides are TGCAGTGTATACGGTGGCGGGGGGGCTTACGAGCAGTACTTC.

This clonotype was observed many times. The chain carries TRBV5-1 and TRBJ2-5, with 7 bases that match TRBD1. Trimming removed 4 bases from V and 4 bases from J; junction bases left unmatched: 10. Germline-derived CDR1 and CDR2 are SGHRS and YFSETQ. This CDR3 has 15 amino acids. CDR3 in amino acids: CASSTLEGARETQYF. The CDR3 DNA reads as TGCGCCAGCAGCACCCTCGAGGGGGCGAGAGAGACCCAGTACTTC.

This clonotype was counted a few times. The chain is built from TRBV20-1 and TRBJ2-5, with 7 bases aligning to TRBD2. The CDR3 loop spans 14 amino acids. Germline CDR1 and CDR2: DFQATT and SNEGSKA (reference sequence). V lost 2 bases and J lost 5; bases outside the gene matches: 8. CDR3 sequence: CSARPRTSRETQYF. In DNA form, the CDR3 reads TGCAGTGCTAGACCTCGGACTAGTCGGGAGACCCAGTACTTC.

The chain has TRBV6-5 and TRBJ1-5; 11 nucleotides align to TRBD1. The CDR3 extends over 18 amino acids. Germline V gene lookup returns CDR1 MNHEY and CDR2 SVGAGI. The V gene end was trimmed by 2 bases and the J gene end by 2 bases; junction bases not matched to a gene: 8. Here the CDR3 reads CASSYPLGTGGGNQPQHF. The CDR3 DNA reads TGTGCCAGCAGTTACCCTTTGGGGACAGGGGGGGGCAATCAGCCCCAGCATTTT.

This clonotype showed up many times. This chain connects TRBV12-3 or TRBV12-4 to TRBJ2-1, with a weak D call TRBD2 (5 bases). The ends were cut back, 5 bases at V and 4 bases at J, with 12 bases in the middle. The CDR3 covers 14 residues. The CDR3 loop reads CASSPGLTYNEQFF. The CDR3, as DNA: TGTGCCAGCAGTCCCGGACTCACTTACAATGAGCAGTTCTTC.

The sample holds a few counts of this clonotype. This chain links TRBV6-1 with TRBJ2-3, with TRBD2 matching 10 bases. The ends lost 8 bases at V and 5 bases at J; junction bases unmatched: 7. This CDR3 is 14 amino acids long. Germline V CDR1 and CDR2: MNHNS, SASEGT. DNA for the CDR3: TGTGCCAGCCCCTCTAGCGGGAGTGGAGATACGCAGTATTTT. Its translation is CASPSSGSGDTQYF.

This clonotype was detected many times. A junction end diverges from the germline sequence, so it may reflect a read error. The chain is built from TRBV7-8 and TRBJ1-5, with D unresolved. The V gene's germline CDR1 is SGHVS and CDR2 FQNEAQ. The CDR3 runs 13 residues. Here the CDR3 reads CASSLPGNQPQHF. As DNA, the CDR3 is TGCGCCAGCAGCTTACCGGGCAATCAGCCCCAGCATTTT.

The chain couples TRBV9 to TRBJ2-7, with D possibly TRBD2 on 6 matching bases. CDR3 length: 14 residues. The V end lost 0 bases, the J end lost 3 bases, and 10 bases lay between the germline ends. Per the germline V gene, CDR1 is SGDLS and CDR2 is YYNGEE. For the CDR3, the DNA is TGTGCCAGCAGCGTAGGCGGGACGGGCTACGAGCAGTACTTC. Residues: CASSVGGTGYEQYF.